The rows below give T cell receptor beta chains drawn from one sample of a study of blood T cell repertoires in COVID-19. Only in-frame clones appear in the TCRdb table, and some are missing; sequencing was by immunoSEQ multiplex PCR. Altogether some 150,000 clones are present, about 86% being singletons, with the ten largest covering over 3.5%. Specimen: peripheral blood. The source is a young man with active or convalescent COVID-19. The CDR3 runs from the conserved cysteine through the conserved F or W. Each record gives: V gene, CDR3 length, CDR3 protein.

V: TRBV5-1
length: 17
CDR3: CASSSPILREETGELFF

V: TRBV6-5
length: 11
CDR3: CASRQGNTIYF

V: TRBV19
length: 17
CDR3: CASSIRPEGSYNSPLHF

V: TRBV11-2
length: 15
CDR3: CASSFTSGPYNEQFF

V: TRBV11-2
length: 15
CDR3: CASRQPGQSQETQYF

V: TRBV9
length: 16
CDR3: CASSVDAGLSGNTIYF

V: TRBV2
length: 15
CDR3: CASSEGGGYNQPQHF

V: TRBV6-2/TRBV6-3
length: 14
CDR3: CASSYEREAHEQYF

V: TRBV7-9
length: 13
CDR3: CASSLTGNTEAFF

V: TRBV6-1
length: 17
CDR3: CASSVELAGGLFNEQFF

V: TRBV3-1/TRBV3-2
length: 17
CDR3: CASSQGLPGRGNDEQYF

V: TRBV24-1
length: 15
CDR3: CATSEARGGTDTQYF

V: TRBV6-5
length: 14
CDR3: CASRRPGQIVEAFF

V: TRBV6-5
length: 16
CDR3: CASSYTGTATNEKLFF

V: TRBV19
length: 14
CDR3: CASSVWTGGNEQFF

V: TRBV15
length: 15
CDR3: CATSREQGRNQPQHF

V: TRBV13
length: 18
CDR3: CASSLSLTRGLRAGELFF

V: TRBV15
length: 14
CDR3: CATSRYPYQETQYF

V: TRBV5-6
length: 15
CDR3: CASRVLGDLNTEAFF

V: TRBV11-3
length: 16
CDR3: CASSLGRDSLNTEAFF

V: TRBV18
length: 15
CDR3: CASSPGAGGAYEQYF

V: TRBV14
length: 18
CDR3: CASSQGVRRQGASYEQYF

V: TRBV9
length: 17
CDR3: CASSPSGQGAVGEKLFF

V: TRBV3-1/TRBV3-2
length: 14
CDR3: CASRHSATNEKLFF

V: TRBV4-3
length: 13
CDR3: CASSQVLRYEQYF

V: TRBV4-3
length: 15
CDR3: CASSQEEGLGSPLHF